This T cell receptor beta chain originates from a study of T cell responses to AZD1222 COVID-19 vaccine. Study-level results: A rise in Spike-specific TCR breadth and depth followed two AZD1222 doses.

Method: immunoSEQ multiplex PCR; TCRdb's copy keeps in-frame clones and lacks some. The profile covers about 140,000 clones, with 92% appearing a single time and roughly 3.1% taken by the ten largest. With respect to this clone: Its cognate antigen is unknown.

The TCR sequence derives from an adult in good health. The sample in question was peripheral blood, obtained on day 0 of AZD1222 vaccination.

The DNA for the CDR3 is TGCAGCGGGAAGAGTAGCGGCTCCTACGAGCAGTACTTC. Encoded protein: CSGKSSGSYEQYF. This sequence joins TRBV29-1 and TRBJ2-7, with D maybe TRBD2 (6 bases). This CDR3 has 13 amino acids. Germline V gene sequence: CDR1 SQVTM, CDR2 ANQGSEA. V lost 7 bases, J lost 0 bases, and 13 bases lay in between.